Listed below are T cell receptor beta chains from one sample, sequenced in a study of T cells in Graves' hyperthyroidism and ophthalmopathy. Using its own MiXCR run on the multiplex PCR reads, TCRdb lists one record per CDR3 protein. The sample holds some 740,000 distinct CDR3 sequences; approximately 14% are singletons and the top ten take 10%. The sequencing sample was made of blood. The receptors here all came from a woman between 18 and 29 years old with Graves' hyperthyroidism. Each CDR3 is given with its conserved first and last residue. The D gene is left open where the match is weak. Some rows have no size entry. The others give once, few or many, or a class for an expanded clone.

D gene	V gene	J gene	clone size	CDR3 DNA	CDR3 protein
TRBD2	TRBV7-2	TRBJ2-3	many	TGTGCCAGCAGCTTATTAGCCAAGACTAGCGGAAGCACAGATACGCAGTATTTT	CASSLLAKTSGSTDTQYF
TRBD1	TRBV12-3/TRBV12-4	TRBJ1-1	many	TGTGCCAGCAGGATACAGGGGGAGGAAGCTTTCTTT	CASRIQGEEAFF
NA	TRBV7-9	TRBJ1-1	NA	TGTGCCAGCAGCCCTCTACAGGGACGGAACACTGAAGCTTTCTTT	CASSPLQGRNTEAFF
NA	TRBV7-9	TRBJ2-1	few	TGTGCCAGCAGCCCATCGGGCCCATTCCGCAATGAGCAGTCCTTC	CASSPSGPFRNEQSF
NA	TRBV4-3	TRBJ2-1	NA	TGCGCCAGCAGCCAAGATAGGGTTTCAGGGCCTGAGGAGCAGTTCTTC	CASSQDRVSGPEEQFF
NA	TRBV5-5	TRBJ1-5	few	TGTGCCAGCAGCTTGGACAATTTGTATCAGCCCCAGCATTTT	CASSLDNLYQPQHF
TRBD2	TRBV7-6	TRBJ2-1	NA	TGTGCCAGCAGCAAAGGGACTAGCGGGAGTTCCTCCTACAATGAGCAGTTCTTC	CASSKGTSGSSSYNEQFF
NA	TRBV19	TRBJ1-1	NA	TGTGCCAGTAGTATCCTTTACGACACTGAAGCTTTCTTT	CASSILYDTEAFF
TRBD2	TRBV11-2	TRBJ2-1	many	TGTGCCAGCAGACATCGCATGGGACTAGCGGGAGACGGTGAGCAGTTCTTC	CASRHRMGLAGDGEQFF
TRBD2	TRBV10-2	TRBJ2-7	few	TGCGCCAGCACTAGCGGGCAAACCTACGAGCAGTACTTC	CASTSGQTYEQYF
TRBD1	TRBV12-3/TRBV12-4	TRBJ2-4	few	TGTGCCAGCAGTTTTGGGACAGGGGGGAAGTACTTC	CASSFGTGGKYF
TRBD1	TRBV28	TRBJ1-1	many	TGTGCCAGCAGTTTAGACAGGGATTTGAACACTGAAGCTTTCTTT	CASSLDRDLNTEAFF